This TCR beta chain came from a study of blood T cell repertoires in COVID-19. About the research overall: The cDNA or gDNA used as material had been derived from T cells, B-cell-depleted T cells, or PBMCs.

The germline gives CDR1 MDHEN, CDR2 SYDVKM. V was pared by 5 bases and J by 1 base, with 7 bases of the junction left unmatched. The CDR3 has 15 amino acids. Repertoires were generated with immunoSEQ multiplex PCR, while TCRdb's copy carries only in-frame clones and drops some. The repertoire holds about 78,000 clones, with around 77% as singletons. Sequencing was performed on peripheral blood. The V call is TRBV28, the J call TRBJ2-7; 8 bases fit TRBD1. This clonotype was obtained from a human donor in a cohort sampled during active COVID-19. CDR3 coding DNA: TGTGCCAGCAGTCCCCTGGGGGACAGGTCCTACGAGCAGTACTTC. Its protein product is CASSPLGDRSYEQYF.